This passage covers 28 T cell receptor beta chains from one sample sequenced in a study of beta chain features in type 1 diabetes. General study points: In all four CD4+ subsets, TCRB CDR3 length was significantly, moderately reduced in type 1 diabetes.

Their antigens remain unidentified. TCRB transcripts that were expressed got sequenced, as all of the isolated RNA had been reverse transcribed. Assay: immunoSEQ multiplex PCR; the TCRdb copy retains only in-frame clones and omits some. The sample includes 150,000 to 200,000 clones, roughly 60% of them seen just once. Source material: naive CD4+ T cells from blood. Every receptor here comes from a man under 40 with type 1 diabetes.

This clone was counted once. The chain carries TRBV7-2 and TRBJ2-5, with D possibly matching TRBD2 (6 bases). Germline V CDR1 and CDR2: SGHTA, FQGNSA. The CDR3 covers 14 residues. Trimming pared 9 bases from V and 2 bases from J, leaving 16 bases between. The CDR3 region has the DNA TGTGCCAGTTCGGAAAGTAGCGGACAAGAGACCCAGTACTTC. This translates into CASSESSGQETQYF.

The V gene is TRBV2, the J gene TRBJ1-6, with 7 bases identical to TRBD1. The germline V gene encodes CDR1 SNHLY and CDR2 FYNNEI. V shed 4 bases and J 8 bases; nucleotides not matched to a gene: 8. CDR3 size: 15 residues. The CDR3 DNA is TGTGCCAGCAGTGGGGTGGGGACAGCTTATTCACCCCTCCACTTT. Translation: CASSGVGTAYSPLHF.

A few counts support this clone. V gene TRBV29-1 combines with J gene TRBJ1-2; D remains ambiguous. The V end was cut by 3 bases, the J end by 2 bases, with 10 bases between. The CDR3 runs to 13 residues. Germline CDR1 SQVTM, CDR2 ANQGSEA. CDR3 in DNA: TGCAGCGTTGACAAGAACCCGAACTATGGCTACACCTTC. Translating gives CSVDKNPNYGYTF.

CDR3 sequence (DNA): TGTGCCAGCAGCTTAGTGTGGGGGAGCTCCTACAATGAGCAGTTCTTC. Translation: CASSLVWGSSYNEQFF. The chain links TRBV11-2 to TRBJ2-1, with D perhaps TRBD1 or TRBD2 (5 bases each). Trimming left V 1 base short and J 0 bases short, with 10 bases between. Germline V gene lookup returns CDR1 SGHAT and CDR2 FQNNGV. The CDR3 has 16 amino acids.

The chain carries TRBV21-1 and TRBJ2-5. TRBV21-1 counts as a pseudogene. This CDR3 has 17 amino acids. CDR3 amino acids: CASSKVGSPGSQETQYF. CDR3 nucleotides: TGTGCCAGCAGCAAAGTAGGGTCCCCGGGTTCTCAAGAGACCCAGTACTTC.

The V call is TRBV29-1, the J call TRBJ1-5; no clear D. The CDR3 runs to 12 residues. CDR1 SQVTM and CDR2 ANQGSEA come from the germline V gene. Trimming shortened V by 0 bases and J by 4 bases, and 4 bases separated the two germline ends. DNA of the CDR3: TGCAGCGTTGAAGAGGGTAATCAGCCCCAGCATTTT. Amino acids: CSVEEGNQPQHF.

The rearrangement links TRBV5-1 to TRBJ2-7, with D possibly matching TRBD1 (5 bases). From germline, CDR1 is SGHRS and CDR2 YFSETQ. This CDR3 has 13 amino acids. With 2 bases removed from V and 0 bases from J, the gap between germline ends came to 6 bases. The CDR3 nucleotides read TGCGCCAGCAGCTTTGACAGCTCCTACGAGCAGTACTTC. This gives the protein CASSFDSSYEQYF.

The chain is built from TRBV29-1 and TRBJ2-5; 7 bases line up with TRBD1. Losses at the gene ends were 6 bases for V and 1 base for J; bases not matched to a gene: 11. The CDR3 has 15 amino acids. Germline loops: CDR1 SQVTM, CDR2 ANQGSEA. In DNA form, the CDR3 reads TGCAGCGTCAACAGGGGTTCGGGGATCCAAGAGACCCAGTACTTC. Residues: CSVNRGSGIQETQYF.

This clone was seen a few times. The rearrangement uses TRBV5-6 and TRBJ2-6; maybe TRBD1 (5 bases). The CDR3 has 18 residues. Deletions cut 4 bases from V and 2 bases from J, with 19 bases between. Germline assignment: CDR1 SGHDT and CDR2 YYEEEE. CDR3 sequence reads: CASSADLGSGTGANVLTF. CDR3 DNA sequence: TGTGCCAGCAGCGCGGACCTAGGCTCAGGGACTGGGGCCAACGTCCTGACTTTC.

The chain employs TRBV19 and TRBJ2-1, with a possible D match to TRBD2 (5 bases). Trimming left V 6 bases short and J 10 bases short, with 10 bases between. CDR3 length equals 11 residues. Germline CDR1 and CDR2: LNHDA and SQIVND (reference sequence). The CDR3 nucleotides read TGTGCCAGTAGATCGGGGATCGAGCAGTTCTTC. Translated, it gives CASRSGIEQFF.

V and J are TRBV29-1 and TRBJ2-3, with 8 positions matching TRBD2. The V gene's germline CDR1 is SQVTM and CDR2 ANQGSEA. V shed 8 bases, J shed 3 bases, and the junction held 10 bases outside the gene matches. The CDR3 is 14 residues long. The chain's CDR3 is CSLVRRGVTDTQYF. The DNA for the CDR3 is TGCAGCCTTGTCAGGCGGGGGGTGACAGATACGCAGTATTTT.

The V gene is TRBV5-1, the J gene TRBJ2-7; D possibly corresponds to TRBD1 (5 bases). V was trimmed by 5 bases and J by 2 bases, leaving 11 bases between them. CDR1 and CDR2 from the germline V gene are SGHRS and YFSETQ. The CDR3 length is 13 residues. CDR3 region: CASRIGAAYEQYF. The CDR3 bases are TGCGCCAGCAGGATAGGGGCAGCCTACGAGCAGTACTTC.

This chain links TRBV29-1 with TRBJ2-3, with 7 bases identical to TRBD1. Per the germline V gene, CDR1 is SQVTM and CDR2 is ANQGSEA. The ends lost 0 bases at V and 1 base at J; junction bases unmatched: 7. This CDR3 comprises 16 residues. The CDR3 DNA is TGCAGCGTTGAAGATGAAGGGGGCTTGGGCACAGATACGCAGTATTTT. It yields the protein CSVEDEGGLGTDTQYF.

V is TRBV28 and J is TRBJ2-7; D might be TRBD1 (5 bases). Deletions cut 2 bases from V and 1 base from J, with 6 bases between. The germline CDR1 and CDR2 sequences are MDHEN and SYDVKM. This CDR3 is 13 amino acids long. The CDR3 loop reads CASSLQGSYEQYF. CDR3 sequence (DNA): TGTGCCAGCAGTTTACAGGGTTCCTACGAGCAGTACTTC.

This clone has only a few counts. The chain joins TRBV23-1 to TRBJ1-5; D is possibly TRBD1 (5 bases). TRBV23-1 is assigned to the ORF class and has an uncertain function. The CDR3 totals 16 residues. V gave up 3 bases and J gave up 0 bases, with 12 bases separating them. This CDR3 reads CASSHPGDYSNQPQHF. Here the CDR3 DNA reads TGCGCCAGCAGTCATCCCGGGGACTATAGCAATCAGCCCCAGCATTTT.

This sequence joins TRBV10-3 and TRBJ2-3; D unclear. V shed 7 bases and J shed 1 base, with 15 bases lying between them. CDR3 size: 15 residues. Germline lookup yields CDR1 ENHRY and CDR2 SYGVKD. Here the CDR3 reads CAINLPLAGTDTQYF. DNA of the CDR3: TGTGCCATCAACCTGCCCCTCGCCGGCACAGATACGCAGTATTTT.

The chain couples TRBV7-9 to TRBJ2-5; perhaps D is TRBD1 or TRBD2 (5 bases each). V was clipped by 11 bases and J by 1 base, with 8 bases between them. There are 11 residues in the CDR3. Germline assignment: CDR1 SEHNR and CDR2 FQNEAQ (reference sequence). The CDR3 region is CASGTQETQYF. DNA of the CDR3: TGTGCCTCCGGGACCCAAGAGACCCAGTACTTC. Full variable domain (outside the CDR3, taken from reference TRBV7-9 and TRBJ2-5): DTGVSQNPRHKITKRGQNVTFRCDPISEHNRLYWYRQTLGQGPEFLTYFQNEAQLEKSRLLSDRFSAERPKGSFSTLEIQRTEQGDSAMYLCASGTQETQYFGPGTRLLVL.

The V call is TRBV4-3, the J call TRBJ2-3, with D maybe TRBD2 (6 bases). Germline V gene lookup returns CDR1 LGHNA and CDR2 YSLEER. V was cut by 0 bases and J by 3 bases, with 10 bases left in between. The CDR3 sequence is 15 residues long. The CDR3 reads CASSQDVLATDTQYF. The CDR3, as DNA: TGCGCCAGCAGCCAAGATGTGCTAGCGACAGATACGCAGTATTTT.

The chain is built from TRBV29-1 and TRBJ2-5; D is possibly TRBD2 (5 bases). This CDR3 spans 12 amino acids. CDR1 is SQVTM, CDR2 ANQGSEA, per germline. The V end was cut by 0 bases, the J end by 5 bases, with 7 bases between. The CDR3 spells CSVEDEGETQYF. In DNA form, the CDR3 reads TGCAGCGTTGAAGATGAGGGCGAGACCCAGTACTTC. Based on the CDR3 plus reference TRBV29-1 and TRBJ2-5, the full variable domain is SAVISQKPSRDICQRGTSLTIQCQVDSQVTMMFWYRQQPGQSLTLIATANQGSEATYESGFVIDKFPISRPNLTFSTLTVSNMSPEDSSIYLCSVEDEGETQYFGPGTRLLVL.

This clone has a single count. The chain recombines TRBV15 with TRBJ2-2, with unresolved D. The germline V gene has CDR1 LNHNV and CDR2 YYDKDF (reference sequence). The CDR3 loop spans 14 amino acids. The V end was cut by 5 bases, the J end by 0 bases, with 7 bases between. CDR3: CATSPDPNTGELFF. The DNA of the CDR3 is TGTGCCACCAGCCCGGATCCGAACACCGGGGAGCTGTTTTTT.

The V call is TRBV4-3, the J call TRBJ1-2, with 9 bases that match TRBD1. The V gene end was trimmed by 5 bases and the J gene end by 2 bases; junction bases not matched to a gene: 3. Germline V gene lookup returns CDR1 LGHNA and CDR2 YSLEER. The CDR3 consists of 14 residues. The CDR3 loop reads CASSTGTGNYGYTF. In DNA form, the CDR3 reads TGCGCCAGCAGCACCGGGACAGGGAACTATGGCTACACCTTC.

This clone was found a few times. The chain couples TRBV15 to TRBJ1-5; perhaps TRBD1 as D (5 bases). Germline loops: CDR1 LNHNV, CDR2 YYDKDF (reference sequence). Trimming took off 5 bases at V and 7 bases at J, with 18 bases between the two ends. The CDR3 loop spans 15 amino acids. In DNA form, the CDR3 reads TGTGCCACCAGCGGTGGGAGGACGGGGGAGCAGCCCCAGCATTTT. Its protein product is CATSGGRTGEQPQHF.

The chain employs TRBV7-9 and TRBJ1-2, with D maybe TRBD1 (6 bases). Germline V gene sequence: CDR1 SEHNR, CDR2 FQNEAQ (reference sequence). V was pared by 7 bases and J by 2 bases, with 14 bases between. The CDR3 length is 14 residues. In DNA, the CDR3 is TGTGCCAGCAAGGGACGGGACAAGAACTATGGCTACACCTTC. Its protein product is CASKGRDKNYGYTF.

J is TRBJ2-1 and V is TRBV29-1, with D perhaps TRBD2 (5 bases). The CDR3 extends over 12 amino acids. Germline CDR1 reads SQVTM; CDR2 reads ANQGSEA. The germline V and J ends were trimmed by 5 bases and 7 bases, with 12 bases remaining between them. The DNA for the CDR3 is TGCAGCGTTCGAGCGGCCCCAAATGAGCAGTTCTTC. This translates into CSVRAAPNEQFF.

This clone was observed a single time. The V and J genes are TRBV4-3 and TRBJ2-4; 8 bases map to TRBD2. Germline CDR1 LGHNA, CDR2 YSLEER. V dropped 0 bases and J dropped 3; count of bases not matched to a gene: 7. The CDR3 is made up of 17 amino acids. This CDR3 is CASSQDTGGLGKNIQYF. The CDR3 DNA is TGCGCCAGCAGCCAAGATACGGGGGGGCTAGGCAAAAACATTCAGTACTTC.

This clone was counted only a few times. The chain is built from TRBV4-1 and TRBJ2-7; either TRBD1 or TRBD2 may fit D (5 bases each). Germline V gives CDR1 MGHRA, CDR2 YSYEKL. CDR3 length: 16 amino acids. Between the trimmed V and J ends, which lost 4 bases and 0 bases, there was a span of 16 bases. The DNA for the CDR3 is TGCGCCAGCAGCCGAGGGGATACGGTCAGCTCCTACGAGCAGTACTTC. Protein product: CASSRGDTVSSYEQYF.

This clone was detected only a few times. This chain links TRBV25-1 with TRBJ1-5, with no clear D. The CDR3 is made up of 13 amino acids. Germline V gene data show CDR1 as MGHDK and CDR2 as SYGVNS. V lost 4 bases and J lost 4, with 8 bases in between. CDR3 sequence reads: CASSVGSNQPQHF. For the CDR3, the DNA is TGTGCCAGCAGTGTGGGATCAAATCAGCCCCAGCATTTT.

The chain uses TRBV4-1 and TRBJ2-1; D not resolved. CDR3 length equals 10 residues. CDR1 is MGHRA, CDR2 YSYEKL, per germline. In DNA, the CDR3 is TGCGCGAGCTCCTACAATGAGCAGTTCTTC. Protein: CASSYNEQFF.